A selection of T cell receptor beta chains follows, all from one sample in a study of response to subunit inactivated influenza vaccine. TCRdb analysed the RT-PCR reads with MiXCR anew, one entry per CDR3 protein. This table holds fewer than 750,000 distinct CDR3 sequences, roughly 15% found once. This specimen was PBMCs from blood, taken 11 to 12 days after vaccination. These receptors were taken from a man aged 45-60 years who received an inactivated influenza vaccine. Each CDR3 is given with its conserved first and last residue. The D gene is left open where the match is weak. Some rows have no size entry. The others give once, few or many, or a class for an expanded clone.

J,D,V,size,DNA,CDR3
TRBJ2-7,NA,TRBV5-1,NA,TGCGCCAGCAGCTTGTCGCCAGGGGCATACTACGAGCAGTACTTC,CASSLSPGAYYEQYF
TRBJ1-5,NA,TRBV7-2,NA,TGTGCCAGCAGCTGGTCGGGGGGGTCTAATCAGCCCCAGCATTTT,CASSWSGGSNQPQHF
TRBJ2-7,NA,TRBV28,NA,TGTGCCAGCAGGAGTGGGGGCCTGGGGCAGTACTTC,CASRSGGLGQYF
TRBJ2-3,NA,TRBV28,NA,TGTGCCAGCAGTTTAGGCAGGGTGGGGGATACGCAGTATTTT,CASSLGRVGDTQYF
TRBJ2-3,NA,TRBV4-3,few,TGCGCCAGCAGCCAAGATATCCCCTTTTCCAGGGGAAACACAGATACGCAGTATTTT,CASSQDIPFSRGNTDTQYF
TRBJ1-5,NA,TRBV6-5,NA,TGTGCCAGCAGTTTCACCGGGACACCTTGGGGCCAGCCCCAGCATTTT,CASSFTGTPWGQPQHF
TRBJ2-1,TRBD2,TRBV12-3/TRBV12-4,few,TGTGCCAGCAGACCTAGGACTAGCGGAGAAATCTACAATGAGCAGTTCTTC,CASRPRTSGEIYNEQFF
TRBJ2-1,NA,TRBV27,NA,TGTGCCAGCATACGGAACGGTGAGCAGTTCTTC,CASIRNGEQFF
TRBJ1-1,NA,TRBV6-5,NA,TGTGCCAGCAGTTATTCTCAAGTGAACACTGAAGCTTTCTTT,CASSYSQVNTEAFF
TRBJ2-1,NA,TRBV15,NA,TGTGCCACCAGCAGAGATCCTGTATGGGGACTTGATCCTAACTACAATGAGCAGTTCTTC,CATSRDPVWGLDPNYNEQFF